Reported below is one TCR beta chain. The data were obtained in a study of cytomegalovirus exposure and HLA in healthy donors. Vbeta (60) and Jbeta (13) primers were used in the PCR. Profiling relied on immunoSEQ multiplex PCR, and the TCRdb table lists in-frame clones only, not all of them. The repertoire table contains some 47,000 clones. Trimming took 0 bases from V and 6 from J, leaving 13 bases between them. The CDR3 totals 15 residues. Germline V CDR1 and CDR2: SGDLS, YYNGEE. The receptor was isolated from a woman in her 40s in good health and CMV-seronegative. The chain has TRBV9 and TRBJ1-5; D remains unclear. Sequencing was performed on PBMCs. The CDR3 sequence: CASSVGWAHGQPQHF. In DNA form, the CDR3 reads TGTGCCAGCAGCGTAGGTTGGGCCCATGGTCAGCCCCAGCATTTT. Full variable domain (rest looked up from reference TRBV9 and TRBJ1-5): DSGVTQTPKHLITATGQRVTLRCSPRSGDLSVYWYQQSLDQGLQFLIQYYNGEERAKGNILERFSAQQFPDLHSELNLSSLELGDSALYFCASSVGWAHGQPQHFGDGTRLSIL.